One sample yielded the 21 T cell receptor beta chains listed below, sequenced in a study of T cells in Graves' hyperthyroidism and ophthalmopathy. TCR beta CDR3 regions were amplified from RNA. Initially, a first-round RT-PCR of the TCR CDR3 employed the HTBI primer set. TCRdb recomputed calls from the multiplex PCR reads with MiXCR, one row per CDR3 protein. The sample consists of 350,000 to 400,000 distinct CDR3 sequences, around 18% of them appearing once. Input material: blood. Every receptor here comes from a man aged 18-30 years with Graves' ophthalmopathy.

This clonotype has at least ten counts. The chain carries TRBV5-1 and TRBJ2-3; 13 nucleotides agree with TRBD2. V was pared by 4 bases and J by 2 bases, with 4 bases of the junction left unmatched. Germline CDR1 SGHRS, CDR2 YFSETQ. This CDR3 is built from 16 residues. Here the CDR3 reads CASSQGTSGVTDTQYF. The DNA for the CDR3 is TGCGCCAGCAGCCAAGGGACTAGCGGGGTCACAGATACGCAGTATTTT.

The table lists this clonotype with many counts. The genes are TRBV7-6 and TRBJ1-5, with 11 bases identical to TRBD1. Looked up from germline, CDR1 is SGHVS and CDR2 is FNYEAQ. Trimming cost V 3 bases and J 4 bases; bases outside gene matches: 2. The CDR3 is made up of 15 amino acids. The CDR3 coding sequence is TGTGCCAGCAGCTTTGGGACAGGGGGGAATCAGCCCCAGCATTTT. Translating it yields CASSFGTGGNQPQHF.

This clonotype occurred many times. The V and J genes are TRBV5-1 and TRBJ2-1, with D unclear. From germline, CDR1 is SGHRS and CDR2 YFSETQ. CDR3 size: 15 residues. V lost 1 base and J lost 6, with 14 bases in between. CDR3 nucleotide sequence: TGCGCCAGCAGCTTGTGGGCGTCAGGAGCCAATGAGCAGTTCTTC. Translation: CASSLWASGANEQFF.

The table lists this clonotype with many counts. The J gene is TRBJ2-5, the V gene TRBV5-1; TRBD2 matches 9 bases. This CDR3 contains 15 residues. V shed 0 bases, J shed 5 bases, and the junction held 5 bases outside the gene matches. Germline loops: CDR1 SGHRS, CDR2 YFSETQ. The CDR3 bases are TGCGCCAGCAGCTTGGGCGGGGGGGCCGCTGAGACCCAGTACTTC. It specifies CASSLGGGAAETQYF. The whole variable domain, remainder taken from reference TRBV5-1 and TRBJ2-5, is KAGVTQTPRYLIKTRGQQVTLSCSPISGHRSVSWYQQTPGQGLQFLFEYFSETQRNKGNFPGRFSGRQFSNSRSEMNVSTLELGDSALYLCASSLGGGAAETQYFGPGTRLLVL.

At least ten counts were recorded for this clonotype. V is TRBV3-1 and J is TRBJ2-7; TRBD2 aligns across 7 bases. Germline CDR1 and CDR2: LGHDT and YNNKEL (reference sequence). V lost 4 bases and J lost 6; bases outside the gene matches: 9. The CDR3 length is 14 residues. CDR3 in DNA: TGTGCCAGCAGCCGGACTGGGGGGGGAGCCGAGCAGTACTTC. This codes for CASSRTGGGAEQYF.

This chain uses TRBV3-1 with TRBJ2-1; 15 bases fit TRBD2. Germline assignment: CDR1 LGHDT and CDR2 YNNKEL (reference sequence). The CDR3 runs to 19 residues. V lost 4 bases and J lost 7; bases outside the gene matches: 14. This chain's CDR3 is CASSPRPGLAGGGRNEQFF. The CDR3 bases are TGTGCCAGCAGCCCCCGACCGGGACTAGCGGGGGGCGGGCGGAATGAGCAGTTCTTC.

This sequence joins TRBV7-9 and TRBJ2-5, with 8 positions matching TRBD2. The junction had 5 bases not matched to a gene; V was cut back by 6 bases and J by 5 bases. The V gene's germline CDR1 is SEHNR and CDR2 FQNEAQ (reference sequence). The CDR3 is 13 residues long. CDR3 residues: CASRGLVLETQYF. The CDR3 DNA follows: TGTGCCAGCAGGGGACTAGTTTTGGAGACCCAGTACTTC.

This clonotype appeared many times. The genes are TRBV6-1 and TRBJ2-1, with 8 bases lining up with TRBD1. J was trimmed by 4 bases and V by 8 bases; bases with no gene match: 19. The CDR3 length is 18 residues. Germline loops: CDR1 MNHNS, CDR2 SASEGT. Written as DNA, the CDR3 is TGTGCCAGCCTAAACAGGGGGATCGGGTCCGCCCAGTACAATGAGCAGTTCTTC. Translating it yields CASLNRGIGSAQYNEQFF.

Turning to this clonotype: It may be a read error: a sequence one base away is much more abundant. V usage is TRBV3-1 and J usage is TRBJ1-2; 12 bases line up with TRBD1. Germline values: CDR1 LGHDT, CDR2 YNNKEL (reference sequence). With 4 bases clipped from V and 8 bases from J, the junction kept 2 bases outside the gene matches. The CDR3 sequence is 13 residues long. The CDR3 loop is CASSRDRGRGYTF. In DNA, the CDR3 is TGTGCCAGCAGCCGGGACAGGGGGCGGGGCTACACCTTC.

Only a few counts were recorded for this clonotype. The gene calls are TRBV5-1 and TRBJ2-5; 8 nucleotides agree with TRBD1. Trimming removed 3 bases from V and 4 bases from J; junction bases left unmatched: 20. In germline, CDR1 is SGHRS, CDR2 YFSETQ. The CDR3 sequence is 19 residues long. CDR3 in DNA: TGCGCCAGCAGCTCCTATCGTCCGGGACAGGTCTTGAGTTTAGAGACCCAGTACTTC. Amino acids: CASSSYRPGQVLSLETQYF.

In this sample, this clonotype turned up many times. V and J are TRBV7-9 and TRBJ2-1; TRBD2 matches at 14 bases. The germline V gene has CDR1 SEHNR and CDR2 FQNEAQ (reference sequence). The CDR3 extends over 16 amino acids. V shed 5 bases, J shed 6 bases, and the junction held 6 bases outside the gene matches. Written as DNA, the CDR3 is TGTGCCAGCAGCCTCCGACTAGCGGGGGGGCCCAATGAGCAGTTCTTC. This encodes CASSLRLAGGPNEQFF.

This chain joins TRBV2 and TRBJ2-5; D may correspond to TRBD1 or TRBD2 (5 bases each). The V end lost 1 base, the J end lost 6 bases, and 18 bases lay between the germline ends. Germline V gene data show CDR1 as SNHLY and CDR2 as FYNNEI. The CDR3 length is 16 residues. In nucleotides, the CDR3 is TGTGCCAGCAGTGAAGTCCTCCGGGACCCCTTCCAGACCCAGTACTTC. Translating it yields CASSEVLRDPFQTQYF.

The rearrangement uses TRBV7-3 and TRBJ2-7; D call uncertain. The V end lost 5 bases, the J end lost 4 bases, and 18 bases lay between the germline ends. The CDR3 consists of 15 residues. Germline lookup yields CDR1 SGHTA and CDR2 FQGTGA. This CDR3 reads CASSTLGSGVYEQYF. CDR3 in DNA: TGTGCCAGCAGCACATTAGGGTCGGGCGTTTACGAGCAGTACTTC.

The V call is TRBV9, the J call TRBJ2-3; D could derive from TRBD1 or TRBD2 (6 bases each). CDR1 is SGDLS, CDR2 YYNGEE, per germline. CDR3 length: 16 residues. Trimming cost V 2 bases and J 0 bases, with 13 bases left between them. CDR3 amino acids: CASSVEPGASTDTQYF. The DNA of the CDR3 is TGTGCCAGCAGCGTCGAGCCGGGGGCTAGCACAGATACGCAGTATTTT.

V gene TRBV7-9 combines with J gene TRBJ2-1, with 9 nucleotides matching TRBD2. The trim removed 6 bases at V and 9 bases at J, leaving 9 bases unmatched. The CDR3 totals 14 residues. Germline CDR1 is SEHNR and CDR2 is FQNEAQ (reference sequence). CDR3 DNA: TGTGCCAGCAGTCGGGACTCTAGCGGGGCTGAGCAGTTCTTC. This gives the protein CASSRDSSGAEQFF.

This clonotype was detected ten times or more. CDR3 in DNA: TGTGCCAGCAGATCTAGGGAGGCCCTATGGGCCGGGGAGCTGTTTTTT. As protein: CASRSREALWAGELFF. The V call is TRBV28, the J call TRBJ2-2; tentatively, D is TRBD2 (6 bases). Trimming cost V 6 bases and J 6 bases, with 20 bases left between them. CDR3 length: 16 amino acids. Germline V gene sequence: CDR1 MDHEN, CDR2 SYDVKM. The variable domain in full, with the rest retrieved from reference TRBV28 and TRBJ2-2, is DVKVTQSSRYLVKRTGEKVFLECVQDMDHENMFWYRQDPGLGLRLIYFSYDVKMKEKGDIPEGYSVSREKKERFSLILESASTNQTSMYLCASRSREALWAGELFFGEGSRLTVL.

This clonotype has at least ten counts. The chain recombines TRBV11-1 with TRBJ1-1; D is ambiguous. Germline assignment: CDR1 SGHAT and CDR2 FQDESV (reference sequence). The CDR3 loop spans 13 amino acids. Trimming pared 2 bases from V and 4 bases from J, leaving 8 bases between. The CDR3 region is CASSLLRATEAFF. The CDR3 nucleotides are TGTGCCAGCAGCTTATTGAGGGCCACTGAAGCTTTCTTT.

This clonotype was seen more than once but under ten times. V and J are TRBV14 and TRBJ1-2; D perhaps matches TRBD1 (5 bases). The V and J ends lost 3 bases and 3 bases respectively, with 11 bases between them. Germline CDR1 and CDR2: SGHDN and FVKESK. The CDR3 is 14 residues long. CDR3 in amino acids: CASSHRVVDYGYTF. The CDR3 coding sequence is TGTGCCAGCAGCCACAGGGTAGTGGACTATGGCTACACCTTC.

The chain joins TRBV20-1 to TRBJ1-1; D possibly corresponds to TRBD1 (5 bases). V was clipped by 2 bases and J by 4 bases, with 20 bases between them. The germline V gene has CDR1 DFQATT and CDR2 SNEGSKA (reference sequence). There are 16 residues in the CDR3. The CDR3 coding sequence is TGCAGTGCTAGATCGAGCCTCGCCGGGGGTGGCACTGAAGCTTTCTTT. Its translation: CSARSSLAGGGTEAFF.

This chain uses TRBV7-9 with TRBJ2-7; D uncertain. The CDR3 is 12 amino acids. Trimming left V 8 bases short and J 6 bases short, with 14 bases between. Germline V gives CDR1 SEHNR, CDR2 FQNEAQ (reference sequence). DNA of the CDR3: TGTGCCAGCTCCCTCTCAGCTGGCGAGCAGTACTTC. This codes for CASSLSAGEQYF.

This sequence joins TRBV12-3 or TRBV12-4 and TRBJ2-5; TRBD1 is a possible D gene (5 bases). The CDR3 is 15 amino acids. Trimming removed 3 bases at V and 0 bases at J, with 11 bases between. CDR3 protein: CASSFLSGYQETQYF. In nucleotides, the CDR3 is TGTGCCAGCAGTTTTTTATCAGGGTACCAAGAGACCCAGTACTTC.